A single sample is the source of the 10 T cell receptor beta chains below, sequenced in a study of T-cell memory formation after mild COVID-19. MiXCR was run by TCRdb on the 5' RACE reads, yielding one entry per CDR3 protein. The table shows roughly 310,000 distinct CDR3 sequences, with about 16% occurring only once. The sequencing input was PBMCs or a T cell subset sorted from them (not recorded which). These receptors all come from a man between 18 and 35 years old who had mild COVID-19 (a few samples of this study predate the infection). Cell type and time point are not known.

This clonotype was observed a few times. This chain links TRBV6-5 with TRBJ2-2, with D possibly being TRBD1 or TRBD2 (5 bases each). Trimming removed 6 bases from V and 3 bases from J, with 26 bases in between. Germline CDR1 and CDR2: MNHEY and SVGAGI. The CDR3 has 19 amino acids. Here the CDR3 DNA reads TGTGCCAGCAGCTCCAGGCCGACAGACTACCTTTCGGACACCGGGGAGCTGTTTTTT. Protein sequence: CASSSRPTDYLSDTGELFF.

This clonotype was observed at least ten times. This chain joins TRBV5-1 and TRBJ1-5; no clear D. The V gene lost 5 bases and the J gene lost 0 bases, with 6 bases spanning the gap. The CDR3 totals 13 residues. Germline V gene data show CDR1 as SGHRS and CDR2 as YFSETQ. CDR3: CASREYSNQPQHF. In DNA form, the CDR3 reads TGCGCCAGCAGGGAATATAGCAATCAGCCCCAGCATTTT.

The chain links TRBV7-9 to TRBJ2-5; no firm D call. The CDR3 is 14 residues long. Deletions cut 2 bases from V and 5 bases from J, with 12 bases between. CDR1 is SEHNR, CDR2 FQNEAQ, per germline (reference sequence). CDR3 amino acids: CASSLLGSAETQYF. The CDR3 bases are TGTGCCAGCAGCTTACTCGGGTCGGCGGAGACCCAGTACTTC.

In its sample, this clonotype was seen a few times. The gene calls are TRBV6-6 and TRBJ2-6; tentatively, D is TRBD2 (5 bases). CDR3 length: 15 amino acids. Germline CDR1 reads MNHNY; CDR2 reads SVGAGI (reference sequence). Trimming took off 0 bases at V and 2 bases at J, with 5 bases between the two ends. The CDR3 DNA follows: TGTGCCAGCAGTTACTCGAGGGCTGGGGCCAACGTCCTGACTTTC. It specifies CASSYSRAGANVLTF.

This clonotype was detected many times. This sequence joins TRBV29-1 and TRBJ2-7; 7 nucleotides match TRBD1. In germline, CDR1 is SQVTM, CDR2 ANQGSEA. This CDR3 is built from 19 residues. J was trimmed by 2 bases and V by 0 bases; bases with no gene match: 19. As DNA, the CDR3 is TGCAGCGTTGAAGATCTAGGGACAGCTCTCCTTGTGCGAACCTACGAGCAGTACTTC. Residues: CSVEDLGTALLVRTYEQYF.

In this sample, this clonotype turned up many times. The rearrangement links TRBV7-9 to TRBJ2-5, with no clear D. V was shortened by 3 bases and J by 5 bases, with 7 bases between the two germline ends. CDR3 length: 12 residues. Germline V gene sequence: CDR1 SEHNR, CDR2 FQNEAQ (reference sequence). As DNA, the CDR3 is TGTGCCAGCAGCTTTAGTGGGGAGACCCAGTACTTC. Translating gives CASSFSGETQYF.

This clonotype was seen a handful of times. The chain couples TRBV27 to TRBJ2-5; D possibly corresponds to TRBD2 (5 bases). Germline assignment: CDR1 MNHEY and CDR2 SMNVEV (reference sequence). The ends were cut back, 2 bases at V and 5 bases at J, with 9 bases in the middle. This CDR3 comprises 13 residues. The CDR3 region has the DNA TGTGCCAGCAGTTTAGCGTGGAGGGAGACCCAGTACTTC. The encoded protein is CASSLAWRETQYF.

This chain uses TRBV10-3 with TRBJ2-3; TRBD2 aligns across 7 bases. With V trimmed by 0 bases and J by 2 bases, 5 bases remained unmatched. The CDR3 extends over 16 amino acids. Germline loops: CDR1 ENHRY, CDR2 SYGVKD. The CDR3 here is CAISESGAGDTDTQYF. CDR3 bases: TGTGCCATCAGTGAGTCAGGGGCGGGGGACACAGATACGCAGTATTTT.

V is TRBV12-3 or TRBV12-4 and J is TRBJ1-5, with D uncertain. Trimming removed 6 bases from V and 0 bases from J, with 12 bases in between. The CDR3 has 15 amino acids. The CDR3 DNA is TGTGCCAGCAGCCCTTTCGGCGATAGCAATCAGCCCCAGCATTTT. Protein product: CASSPFGDSNQPQHF.

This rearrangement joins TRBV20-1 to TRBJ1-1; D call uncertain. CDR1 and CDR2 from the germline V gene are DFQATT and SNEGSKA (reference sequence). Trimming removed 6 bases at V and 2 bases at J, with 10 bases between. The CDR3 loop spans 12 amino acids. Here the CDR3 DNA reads TGCAGTGCCGGGCGACCAAACACTGAAGCTTTCTTT. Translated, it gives CSAGRPNTEAFF.